The 27 T cell receptor beta chains presented below share a single source sample, sequenced in a study of CXCR3-negative and CXCR3-positive naive CD8 T cells. No antigen has been assigned to these receptors. All TRB cDNA libraries came from 5' RACE performed with UMI labels. TCRdb reprocessed the 5' RACE reads and reports one entry per CDR3 protein, with no DNA. The repertoire table contains 90,000 to 150,000 distinct CDR3 sequences. Overall study findings and caveats: Naive cells positive for CXCR3 carried more hydrophobic TRB CDR3s than CXCR3-negative ones.

Sequenced input: naive CXCR3+ CD8+ T cells from blood. As for subset: CD45RO-CCR7+CD27+CD95- naive CD8+ T cells expressing CXCR3 (TNR3+). These receptor sequences come from a human donor in good health. Some clones in this sample may be carry-over from other donors' samples.

The chain is built from TRBV7-9 and TRBJ2-5; TCRdb reports TRBD1, a call that lacks DNA to check it against. In germline, CDR1 is SEHNR, CDR2 FQNEAQ (reference sequence). The CDR3 extends over 15 amino acids. This CDR3 is CASSLGGLPAETQYF.

The chain has TRBV15 and TRBJ2-1. Looked up from germline, CDR1 is LNHNV and CDR2 is YYDKDF (reference sequence). The CDR3 runs to 12 residues. The CDR3 protein is CATSFSYNEQFF. The variable domain in full, completed from reference TRBV15 and TRBJ2-1, reads DAMVIQNPRYQVTQFGKPVTLSCSQTLNHNVMYWYQQKSSQAPKLLFHYYDKDFNNEADTPDNFQSRRPNTSFCFLDIRSPGLGDTAMYLCATSFSYNEQFFGPGTRLTVL.

The chain has TRBV7-9 and TRBJ2-4; no DNA is available, so the TRBD1 call from TCRdb remains unchecked. The CDR3 totals 16 residues. The V gene's germline CDR1 is SEHNR and CDR2 FQNEAQ (reference sequence). CDR3 amino acids: CASSPILGGPKNIQYF.

This sequence joins TRBV24-1 and TRBJ2-2. The CDR3 is 14 residues long. Germline V CDR1 and CDR2: KGHDR, SFDVKD. This CDR3 reads CATSDLLGTGELFF.

This chain joins TRBV27 and TRBJ2-2; the TRBD1 assignment by TCRdb is unverifiable without DNA. The CDR3 runs 14 residues. Germline loops: CDR1 MNHEY, CDR2 SMNVEV (reference sequence). This CDR3 is CASSPGQNTGELFF.

The chain employs TRBV2 and TRBJ2-3; the TRBD2 assignment by TCRdb is unverifiable without DNA. The CDR3 loop spans 14 amino acids. Germline CDR1 and CDR2: SNHLY and FYNNEI. CDR3 loop: CASLDTSEPDTQYF.

The chain couples TRBV5-6 to TRBJ2-5; the TCRdb call, TRBD1, lacks DNA for checking. This CDR3 comprises 13 residues. The germline CDR1 and CDR2 sequences are SGHDT and YYEEEE. CDR3 sequence reads: CASSLPGGETQYF.

CDR3 sequence reads: CASSLSPPLGRLYYEQYF. J is TRBJ2-7 and V is TRBV11-2; the TCRdb D gene call, TRBD2, has no DNA to confirm it. Germline V gene lookup returns CDR1 SGHAT and CDR2 FQNNGV. The CDR3 consists of 18 residues.

V and J are TRBV7-9 and TRBJ1-6; TCRdb indicates TRBD1, and absent DNA this call remains unverified. CDR1 SEHNR and CDR2 FQNEAQ come from the germline V gene (reference sequence). This CDR3 has 18 residues. The CDR3 protein is CASSSADSYKTYNSPLHF. The full variable domain, completed using reference TRBV7-9 and TRBJ1-6, is DTGVSQNPRHKITKRGQNVTFRCDPISEHNRLYWYRQTLGQGPEFLTYFQNEAQLEKSRLLSDRFSAERPKGSFSTLEIQRTEQGDSAMYLCASSSADSYKTYNSPLHFGNGTRLTVT.

The rearrangement links TRBV29-1 to TRBJ1-1. CDR1 SQVTM and CDR2 ANQGSEA come from the germline V gene. The CDR3 extends over 13 amino acids. CDR3 region: CSVLTDLNTEAFF.

The chain has TRBV4-1 and TRBJ2-2. Germline assignment: CDR1 MGHRA and CDR2 YSYEKL. The CDR3 extends over 15 amino acids. The CDR3 sequence: CASSQVNSLTGELFF.

This rearrangement joins TRBV27 to TRBJ2-3. The CDR3 runs to 13 residues. CDR1 is MNHEY and CDR2 is SMNVEV in the germline V gene (reference sequence). CDR3 region: CASRPTSTDTQYF.

The rearrangement links TRBV20-1 to TRBJ2-1; there is no DNA to check the TCRdb D call of TRBD2. CDR1 is DFQATT, CDR2 SNEGSKA, per germline (reference sequence). CDR3 length: 16 amino acids. The CDR3 sequence is CSAGHALAGAYNEQFF.

The chain links TRBV9 to TRBJ2-1; the D call of TRBD2 rests on TCRdb alone, since no DNA is present to check it. Per germline, CDR1 SGDLS and CDR2 YYNGEE. CDR3 size: 18 residues. CDR3 sequence reads: CASSASSTSGGPSGEQFF.

The V gene is TRBV29-1, the J gene TRBJ2-7; TCRdb reports TRBD2, a call that lacks DNA to check it against. The length of the CDR3 is 17 residues. The V gene's germline CDR1 is SQVTM and CDR2 ANQGSEA. The CDR3 here is CSVPRDLSRSPLTEQYF.

The V call is TRBV29-1, the J call TRBJ1-1. Germline CDR1 SQVTM, CDR2 ANQGSEA. The CDR3 runs to 13 residues. CDR3 residues: CSVSTDTNTEAFF.

This chain links TRBV5-6 with TRBJ2-5; TCRdb's assignment of TRBD2 cannot be checked, as there is no DNA. CDR1 and CDR2 (germline): SGHDT, YYEEEE. The CDR3 spans 14 residues. Here the CDR3 reads CASSLAPEEETQYF.

The chain links TRBV5-1 to TRBJ2-2. This CDR3 contains 17 residues. Germline V lookup: CDR1 SGHRS, CDR2 YFSETQ. This CDR3 reads CASSLRLAGPNTGEPFF.

The J gene is TRBJ2-7, the V gene TRBV3-1; the TRBD2 assignment by TCRdb is unverifiable without DNA. The V gene's germline CDR1 is LGHDT and CDR2 YNNKEL (reference sequence). The CDR3 runs to 15 residues. CDR3 in amino acids: CASSQDFGLAYEQYF.

J is TRBJ2-1 and V is TRBV20-1; the D call from TCRdb, TRBD2, cannot be confirmed without DNA. The CDR3 runs to 16 residues. From germline, CDR1 is DFQATT and CDR2 SNEGSKA (reference sequence). The CDR3 here is CSARDVASGTLDEQFF.

V gene TRBV7-2 combines with J gene TRBJ2-2; TCRdb's D gene call, TRBD1, goes unchecked for lack of DNA. CDR1 SGHTA and CDR2 FQGNSA come from the germline V gene. The CDR3 covers 14 residues. CDR3 region: CASSFEGIAGELFF.

This sequence joins TRBV28 and TRBJ2-7. Germline V lookup: CDR1 MDHEN, CDR2 SYDVKM. The CDR3 extends over 13 amino acids. The CDR3 reads CASSYRSSYEQYF.

This CDR3 reads CASSQSGHITNYGYTF. The gene calls are TRBV7-9 and TRBJ1-2; TCRdb names TRBD1, which stays unverified in the absence of DNA. Per the germline V gene, CDR1 is SEHNR and CDR2 is FQNEAQ (reference sequence). The CDR3 is 16 residues long.

The V call is TRBV5-1, the J call TRBJ2-1. The CDR3 spans 16 residues. Germline lookup yields CDR1 SGHRS and CDR2 YFSETQ. Here the CDR3 reads CASSLRAGVTYNEQFF.

The chain uses TRBV20-1 and TRBJ2-3; TCRdb's D gene call, TRBD1, goes unchecked for lack of DNA. The CDR3 sequence is 17 residues long. CDR1 and CDR2 from the germline V gene are DFQATT and SNEGSKA (reference sequence). CDR3 sequence reads: CSARDQEAGAYTDTQYF.

The genes are TRBV12-3 or TRBV12-4 and TRBJ1-1; as DNA is missing, the TRBD1 call by TCRdb cannot be tested. This CDR3 comprises 13 residues. The CDR3 loop is CASLLTVNTEAFF.

This rearrangement joins TRBV7-9 to TRBJ1-2; TCRdb outputs TRBD1, but without DNA this stays unchecked. The length of the CDR3 is 13 residues. The germline CDR1 and CDR2 sequences are SEHNR and FQNEAQ (reference sequence). CDR3 in amino acids: CASRPTGDFGYTF.